In this sample, the clone carrying this T cell receptor (beta chain) turned up once. Antigen specificity is unknown. Germline values: CDR1 DFQATT, CDR2 SNEGSKA (reference sequence). The CDR3 extends over 16 amino acids. Trimming removed 3 bases from V and 6 bases from J; junction bases left unmatched: 12. The Oncomine TCR Beta short-read assay was what sequenced the DNA obtained from cultured CD4+ T cells. Via MiXCR, TCRdb re-called the PCR reads, giving one row per CDR3 protein. Among 13,000 to 15,000 distinct CDR3 sequences listed, roughly two thirds were seen once. This sample is drawn from a study of vaccination and CD4 T cells after COVID-19. Study at large: Overlapping spike peptides of SARS-CoV-2, HCoV-NL63, HCoV-OC43 and HCoV-229E stimulated the cells.

Documented treatment: roughly nine-day PBMC culture with coronavirus spike peptide pools or control peptides (ViraFEST assay). The source material was CD4+ T cells from blood, cultured in vitro. This clonotype was obtained from a human donor who had recovered from COVID-19. The chain couples TRBV20-1 to TRBJ1-4; 8 bases line up with TRBD1. CDR3 sequence: CSARESSGQGYEKLFF. CDR3 sequence (DNA): TGCAGTGCTAGGGAGTCTTCCGGACAGGGTTATGAAAAACTGTTTTTT.